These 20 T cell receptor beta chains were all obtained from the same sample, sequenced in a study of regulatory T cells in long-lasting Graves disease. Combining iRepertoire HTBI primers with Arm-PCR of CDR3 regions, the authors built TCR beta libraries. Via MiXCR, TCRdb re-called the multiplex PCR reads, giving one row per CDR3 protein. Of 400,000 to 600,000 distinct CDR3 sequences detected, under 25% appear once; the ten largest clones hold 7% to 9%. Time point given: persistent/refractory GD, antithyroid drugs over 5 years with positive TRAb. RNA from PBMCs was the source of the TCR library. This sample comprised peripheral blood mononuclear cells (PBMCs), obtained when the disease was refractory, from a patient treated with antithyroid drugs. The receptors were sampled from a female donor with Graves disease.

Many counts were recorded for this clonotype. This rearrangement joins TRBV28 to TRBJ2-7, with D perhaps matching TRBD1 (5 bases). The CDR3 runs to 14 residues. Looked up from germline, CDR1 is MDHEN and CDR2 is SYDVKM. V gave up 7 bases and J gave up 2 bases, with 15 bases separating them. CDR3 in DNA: TGTGCCAGCACCCGGAAACAGGTTACCTACGAGCAGTACTTC. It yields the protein CASTRKQVTYEQYF. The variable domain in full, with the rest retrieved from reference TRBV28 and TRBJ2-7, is DVKVTQSSRYLVKRTGEKVFLECVQDMDHENMFWYRQDPGLGLRLIYFSYDVKMKEKGDIPEGYSVSREKKERFSLILESASTNQTSMYLCASTRKQVTYEQYFGPGTRLTVT.

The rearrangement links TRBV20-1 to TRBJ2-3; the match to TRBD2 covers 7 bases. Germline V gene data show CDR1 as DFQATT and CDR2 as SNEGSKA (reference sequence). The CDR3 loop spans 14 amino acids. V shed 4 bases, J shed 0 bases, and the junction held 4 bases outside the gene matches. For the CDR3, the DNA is TGCAGTGCTATCCCAGCGGGAAGCACAGATACGCAGTATTTT. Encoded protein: CSAIPAGSTDTQYF.

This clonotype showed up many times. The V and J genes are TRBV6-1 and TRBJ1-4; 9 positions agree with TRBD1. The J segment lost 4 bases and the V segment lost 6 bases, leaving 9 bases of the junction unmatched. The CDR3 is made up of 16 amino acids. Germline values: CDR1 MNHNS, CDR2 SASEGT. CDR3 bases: TGTGCCAGCAGCGACAGGGGGATCGGCTTTAATGAAAAACTGTTTTTT. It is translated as CASSDRGIGFNEKLFF.

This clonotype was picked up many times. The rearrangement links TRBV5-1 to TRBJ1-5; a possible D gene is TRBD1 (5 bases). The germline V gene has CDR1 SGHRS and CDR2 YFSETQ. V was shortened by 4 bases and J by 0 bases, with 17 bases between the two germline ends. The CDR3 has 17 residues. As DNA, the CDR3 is TGCGCCAGCAGCGCTGGCCCCGGGGGTGGTAGCAATCAGCCCCAGCATTTT. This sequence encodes CASSAGPGGGSNQPQHF.

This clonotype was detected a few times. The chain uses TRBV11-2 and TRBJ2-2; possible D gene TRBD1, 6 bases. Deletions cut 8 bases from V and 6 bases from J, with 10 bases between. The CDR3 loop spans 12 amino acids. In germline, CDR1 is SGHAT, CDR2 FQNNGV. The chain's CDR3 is CASFRGAGELFF. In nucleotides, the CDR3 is TGTGCCAGCTTCAGGGGCGCCGGGGAGCTGTTTTTT.

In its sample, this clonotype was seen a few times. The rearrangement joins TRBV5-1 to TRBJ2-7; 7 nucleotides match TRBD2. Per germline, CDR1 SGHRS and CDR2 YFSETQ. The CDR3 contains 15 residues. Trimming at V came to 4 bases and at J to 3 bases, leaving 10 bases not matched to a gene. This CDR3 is CASSQNSGGSYEQYF. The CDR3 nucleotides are TGCGCCAGCAGCCAAAATTCCGGGGGGAGCTACGAGCAGTACTTC.

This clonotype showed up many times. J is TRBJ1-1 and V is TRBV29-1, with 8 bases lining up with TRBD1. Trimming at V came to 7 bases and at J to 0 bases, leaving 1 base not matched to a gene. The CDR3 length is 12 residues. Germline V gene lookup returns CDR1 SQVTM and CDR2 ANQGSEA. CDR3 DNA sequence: TGCAGCGGGGGACAGGTGAACACTGAAGCTTTCTTT. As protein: CSGGQVNTEAFF.

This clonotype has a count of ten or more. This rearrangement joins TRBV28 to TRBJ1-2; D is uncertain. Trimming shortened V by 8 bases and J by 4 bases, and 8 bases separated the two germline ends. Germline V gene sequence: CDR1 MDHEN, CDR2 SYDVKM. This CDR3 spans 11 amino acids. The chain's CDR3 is CASGGGYGYTF. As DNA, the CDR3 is TGTGCCAGCGGAGGCGGCTATGGCTACACCTTC.

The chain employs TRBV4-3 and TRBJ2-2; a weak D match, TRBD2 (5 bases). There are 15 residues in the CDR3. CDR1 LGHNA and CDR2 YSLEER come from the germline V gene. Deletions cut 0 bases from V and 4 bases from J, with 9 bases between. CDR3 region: CASSQDSGVTGELFF. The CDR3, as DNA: TGCGCCAGCAGCCAAGATTCCGGGGTCACCGGGGAGCTGTTTTTT.

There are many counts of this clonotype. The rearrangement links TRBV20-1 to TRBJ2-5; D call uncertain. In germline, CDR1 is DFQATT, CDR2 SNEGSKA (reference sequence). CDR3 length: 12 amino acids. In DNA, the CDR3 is TGCAGCGTACCTAGGTGGGGAGAGACCCAGTACTTC. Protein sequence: CSVPRWGETQYF.

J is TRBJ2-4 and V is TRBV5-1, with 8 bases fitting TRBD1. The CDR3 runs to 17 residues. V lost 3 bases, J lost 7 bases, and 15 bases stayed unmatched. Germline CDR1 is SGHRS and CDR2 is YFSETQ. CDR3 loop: CASSSAIGQGGTNIQYF. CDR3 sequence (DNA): TGCGCCAGCAGCTCAGCCATAGGACAGGGTGGTACGAACATTCAGTACTTC.

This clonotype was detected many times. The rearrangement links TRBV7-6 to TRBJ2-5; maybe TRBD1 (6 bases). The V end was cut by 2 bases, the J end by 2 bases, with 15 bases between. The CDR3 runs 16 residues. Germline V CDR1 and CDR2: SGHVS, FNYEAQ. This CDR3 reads CASSLRSTGLQETQYF. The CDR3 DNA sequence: TGTGCCAGCAGCTTACGGTCGACAGGCCTGCAAGAGACCCAGTACTTC.

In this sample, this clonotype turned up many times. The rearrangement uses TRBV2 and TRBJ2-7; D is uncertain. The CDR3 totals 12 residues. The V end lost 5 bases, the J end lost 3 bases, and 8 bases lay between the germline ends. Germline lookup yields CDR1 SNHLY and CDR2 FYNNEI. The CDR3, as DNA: TGTGCCAGCAGTCCAGCCTACTACGAGCAGTACTTC. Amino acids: CASSPAYYEQYF.

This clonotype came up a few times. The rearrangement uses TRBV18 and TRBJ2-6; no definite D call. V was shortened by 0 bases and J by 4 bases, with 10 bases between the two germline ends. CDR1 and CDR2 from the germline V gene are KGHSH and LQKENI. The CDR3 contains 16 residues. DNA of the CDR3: TGTGCCAGCTCACCACCGGTCCGGGTGGGGGCCAACGTCCTGACTTTC. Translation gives CASSPPVRVGANVLTF.

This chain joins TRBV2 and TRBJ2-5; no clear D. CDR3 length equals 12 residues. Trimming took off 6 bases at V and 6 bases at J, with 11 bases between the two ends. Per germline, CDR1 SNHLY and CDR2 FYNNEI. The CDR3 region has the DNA TGTGCCAGCAGGGGCCACATGAAGACCCAGTACTTC. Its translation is CASRGHMKTQYF.

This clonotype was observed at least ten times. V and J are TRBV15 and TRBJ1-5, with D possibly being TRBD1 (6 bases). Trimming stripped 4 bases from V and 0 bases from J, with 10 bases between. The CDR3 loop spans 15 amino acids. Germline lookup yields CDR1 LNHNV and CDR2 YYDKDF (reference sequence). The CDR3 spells CATSKQGHSNQPQHF. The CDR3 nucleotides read TGTGCCACCAGCAAACAGGGCCATAGCAATCAGCCCCAGCATTTT. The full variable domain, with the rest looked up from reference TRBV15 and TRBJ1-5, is DAMVIQNPRYQVTQFGKPVTLSCSQTLNHNVMYWYQQKSSQAPKLLFHYYDKDFNNEADTPDNFQSRRPNTSFCFLDIRSPGLGDTAMYLCATSKQGHSNQPQHFGDGTRLSIL.

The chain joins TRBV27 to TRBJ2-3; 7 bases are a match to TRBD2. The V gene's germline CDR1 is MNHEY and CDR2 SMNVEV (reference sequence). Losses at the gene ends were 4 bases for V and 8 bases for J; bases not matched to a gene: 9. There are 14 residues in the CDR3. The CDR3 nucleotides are TGTGCCAGCAGTTCTCCACGGACTAGACCTACGCAGTATTTT. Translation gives CASSSPRTRPTQYF.

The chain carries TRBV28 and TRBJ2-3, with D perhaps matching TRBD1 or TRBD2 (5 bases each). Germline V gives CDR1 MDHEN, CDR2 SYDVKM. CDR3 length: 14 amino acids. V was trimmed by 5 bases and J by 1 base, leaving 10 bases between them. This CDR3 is CASSVRDGTDTQYF. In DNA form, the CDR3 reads TGTGCCAGCAGTGTCCGGGACGGCACAGATACGCAGTATTTT.

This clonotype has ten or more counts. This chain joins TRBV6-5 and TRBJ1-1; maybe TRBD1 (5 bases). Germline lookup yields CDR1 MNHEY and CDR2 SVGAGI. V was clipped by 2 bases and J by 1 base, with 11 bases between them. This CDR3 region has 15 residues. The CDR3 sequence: CASSYGGVANTEAFF. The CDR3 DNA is TGTGCCAGCAGTTACGGAGGGGTGGCGAACACTGAAGCTTTCTTT.

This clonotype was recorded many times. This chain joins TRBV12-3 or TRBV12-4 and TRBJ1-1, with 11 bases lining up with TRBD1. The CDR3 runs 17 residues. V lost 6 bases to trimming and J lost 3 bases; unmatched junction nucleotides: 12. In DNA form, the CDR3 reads TGTGCCAGCAGCTCTGGGACAGGGGGTAGTCTGGACACTGAAGCTTTCTTT. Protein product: CASSSGTGGSLDTEAFF.